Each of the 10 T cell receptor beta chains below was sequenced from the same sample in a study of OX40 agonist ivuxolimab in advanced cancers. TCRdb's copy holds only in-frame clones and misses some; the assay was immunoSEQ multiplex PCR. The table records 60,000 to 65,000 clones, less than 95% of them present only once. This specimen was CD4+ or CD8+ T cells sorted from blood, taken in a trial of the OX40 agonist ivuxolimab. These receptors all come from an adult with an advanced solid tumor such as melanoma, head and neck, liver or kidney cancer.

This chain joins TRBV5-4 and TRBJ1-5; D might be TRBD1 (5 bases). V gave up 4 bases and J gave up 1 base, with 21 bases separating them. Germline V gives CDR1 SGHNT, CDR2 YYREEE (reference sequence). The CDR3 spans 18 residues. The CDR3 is CASSPIGRDRGSNQPQHF. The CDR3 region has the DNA TGTGCCAGCAGCCCGATAGGTAGGGACCGGGGAAGCAATCAGCCCCAGCATTTT.

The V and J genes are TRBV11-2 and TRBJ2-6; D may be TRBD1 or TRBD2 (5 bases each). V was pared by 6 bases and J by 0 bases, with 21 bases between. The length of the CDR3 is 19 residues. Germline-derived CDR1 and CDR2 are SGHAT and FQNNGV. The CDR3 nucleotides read TGTGCCAGCAGAGAAAGAGGGGCGGGCGCCGGCTCTGGGGCCAACGTCCTGACTTTC. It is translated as CASRERGAGAGSGANVLTF.

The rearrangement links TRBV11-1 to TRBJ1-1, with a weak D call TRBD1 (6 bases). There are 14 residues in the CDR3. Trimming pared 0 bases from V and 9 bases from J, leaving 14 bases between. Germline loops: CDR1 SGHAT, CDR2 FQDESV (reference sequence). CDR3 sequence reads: CASSLAPGVVKAFF. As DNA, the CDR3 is TGTGCCAGCAGCTTAGCCCCAGGGGTGGTGAAAGCTTTCTTT.

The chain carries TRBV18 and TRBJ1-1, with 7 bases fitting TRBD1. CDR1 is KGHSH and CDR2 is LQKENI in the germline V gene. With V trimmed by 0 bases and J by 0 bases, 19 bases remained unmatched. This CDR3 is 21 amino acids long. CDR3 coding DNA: TGTGCCAGCTCACCACCCATCAGGGGGGCAGTCGGAGACGGTATGAACACTGAAGCTTTCTTT. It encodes CASSPPIRGAVGDGMNTEAFF.

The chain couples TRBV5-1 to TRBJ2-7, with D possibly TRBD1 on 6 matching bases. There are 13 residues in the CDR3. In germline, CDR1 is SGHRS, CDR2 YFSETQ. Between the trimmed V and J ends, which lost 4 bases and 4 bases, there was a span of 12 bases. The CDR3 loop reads CASSPGQIYEQYF. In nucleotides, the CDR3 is TGCGCCAGCAGCCCAGGACAGATTTACGAGCAGTACTTC.

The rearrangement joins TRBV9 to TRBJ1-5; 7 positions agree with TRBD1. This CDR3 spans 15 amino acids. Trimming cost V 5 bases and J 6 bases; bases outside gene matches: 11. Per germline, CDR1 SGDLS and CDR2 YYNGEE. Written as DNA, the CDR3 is TGTGCCAGCAGTAGACTTACAGGGGTTGGTCAGCCCCAGCATTTT. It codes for CASSRLTGVGQPQHF.

CDR3 loop: CASSRPGTGVYEQYF. In nucleotides, the CDR3 is TGTGCCAGCAGCCGACCAGGGACAGGGGTCTACGAGCAGTACTTC. V and J are TRBV27 and TRBJ2-7, with TRBD1 matching over 10 bases. The V segment lost 6 bases and the J segment 3 bases; nucleotides outside the gene matches: 8. The CDR3 contains 15 residues. Germline CDR1 reads MNHEY; CDR2 reads SMNVEV (reference sequence).

As DNA, the CDR3 is TGTGCCTTGGGACAGGGAGGTGAAAAACTGTTTTTT. Amino acid sequence: CALGQGGEKLFF. The chain combines TRBV30 with TRBJ1-4; 9 nucleotides align to TRBD1. V was clipped by 7 bases and J by 7 bases; unmatched bases: 4. Looked up from germline, CDR1 is GTSNPN and CDR2 is SVGIG (reference sequence). This CDR3 is built from 12 residues.

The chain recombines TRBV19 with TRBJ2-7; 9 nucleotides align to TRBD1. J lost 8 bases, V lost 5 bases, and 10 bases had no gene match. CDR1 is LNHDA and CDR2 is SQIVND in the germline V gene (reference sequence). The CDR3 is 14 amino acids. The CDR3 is CASSHWDRAGQQYF. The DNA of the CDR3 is TGTGCCAGTAGTCACTGGGACAGGGCGGGTCAGCAGTACTTC.

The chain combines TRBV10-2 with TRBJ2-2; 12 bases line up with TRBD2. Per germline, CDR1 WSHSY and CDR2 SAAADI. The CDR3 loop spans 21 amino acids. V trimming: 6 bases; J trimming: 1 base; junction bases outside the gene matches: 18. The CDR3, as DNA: TGCGCCAGCAGGAGGGGGACAGGCTGGACTAGCGGGGAGATGAACACCGGGGAGCTGTTTTTT. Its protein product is CASRRGTGWTSGEMNTGELFF.